This T cell receptor (beta chain) appears in the sequencing data of a study of T-cell reconstitution after alpha-beta-depleted transplantation in children. Study results and caveats: The main origin of T-cell counts and diversity one year after transplant was newly produced T cells. Diversity of TCRbeta at day 60 was high in some patients, arising from surviving recipient T cells and thymic progenitors. Reported findings indicate that, about two months after transplant, alpha-beta T cells came from several hundred expanded clones, which were derived from non-depleted graft cells.

Preparation of the TCRbeta library was carried out with unique molecular identifiers. One entry per CDR3 protein results from TCRdb running MiXCR on the PCR reads. Here the sample spans around 300,000 distinct CDR3 sequences, about a quarter being singletons. The CDR3 covers 15 residues. V dropped 6 bases and J dropped 0 bases, with 12 bases sitting between them. Germline assignment: CDR1 SNHLY and CDR2 FYNNEI. Note on this clonotype: Its cognate antigen is unknown.

The TCR originated in a male patient aged 10 to 17 who had a stem cell transplant for acute lymphoblastic leukemia, so the T cells may come from the graft donor. Sample: PBMCs, mostly from graft donor cells, taken 180 days after TCRalphabeta/CD19-depleted stem cell transplant. The chain uses TRBV2 and TRBJ1-5, with D possibly TRBD1 on 6 matching bases. The CDR3 DNA sequence: TGTGCCAGCAGGGAGACAGGCGATAGCAATCAGCCCCAGCATTTT. It specifies CASRETGDSNQPQHF.